The TCR beta chain described here comes from a study of T cells in Graves' hyperthyroidism and ophthalmopathy. Germline assignment: CDR1 MNHEY and CDR2 SVGAGI. CDR3 length: 20 amino acids. Remarks on this clonotype: One junction end does not reproduce the germline sequence, and a read error may be involved.

Regions amplified from RNA transcripts were the TCR beta CDR3 regions. HTBI primers were the set used in a first-round RT-PCR of the TCR CDR3. MiXCR was run by TCRdb on the multiplex PCR reads, yielding one entry per CDR3 protein. The repertoire consists of more than 55,000 distinct CDR3 sequences, with 53% occurring once and the leading ten covering roughly 3.4%. The specimen was blood. This TCR was recovered from a woman aged 55-69 years with Graves' ophthalmopathy. The chain links TRBV6-5 to TRBJ1-6; D is unclear. The CDR3 is CASSYSFGLKHGSYNPPLHF. For the CDR3, the DNA is TGTGCCAGCAGTTACTCCTTCGGTCTAAAACACGGCTCCTATAATCCACCCCTCCACTTT.